Presented here are 2 T cell receptor beta chains from one specimen sequenced in a study of low-dose radiotherapy and immunotherapy resistance in tumors. Noted time point: before trial treatment. With TRAV- and TRBV-specific primers, first-strand cDNA was made, covering the alpha and beta chains. The authors amplified TCRs for approximately 18 PCR cycles with a constant-region primer and a V-primer adapter. TCRdb independently ran MiXCR on the reads; one entry per CDR3 protein. The sample yields tens of thousands of distinct CDR3 sequences, 9.4% seen once. Material: PBMCs, obtained before treatment. These receptors originate from a male donor with prostate cancer.

This chain links TRBV5-6 with TRBJ2-7; 7 nucleotides line up with TRBD1. With V trimmed by 4 bases and J by 2 bases, 3 bases remained unmatched. CDR3 length equals 13 residues. CDR1 and CDR2 from the germline V gene are SGHDT and YYEEEE. CDR3 sequence reads: CASSRGHTYEQYF. For the CDR3, the DNA is TGTGCCAGCAGCAGGGGGCACACCTACGAGCAGTACTTC. Full variable domain (missing parts from reference TRBV5-6 and TRBJ2-7): DAGVTQSPTHLIKTRGQQVTLRCSPKSGHDTVSWYQQALGQGPQFIFQYYEEEERQRGNFPDRFSGHQFPNYSSELNVNALLLGDSALYLCASSRGHTYEQYFGPGTRLTVT.

This clonotype has at least ten counts. The chain couples TRBV12-3 or TRBV12-4 to TRBJ2-7; TRBD1 matches 7 bases. The trim removed 1 base at V and 9 bases at J, leaving 24 bases unmatched. The CDR3 is 19 residues long. The CDR3 nucleotides are TGTGCCAGCAGTTTAGTTAGGCGAGGGTTAATTGGGACAGCCTCAATGCAGTACTTC. Residues: CASSLVRRGLIGTASMQYF.